The clone carrying this TCR beta chain is a singleton in its sample. Antigen unknown. The germline V and J ends were trimmed by 6 bases and 2 bases, with 11 bases remaining between them. Germline CDR1 and CDR2: MNHEY and SVGAGI. The CDR3 runs to 13 residues. Researchers reported that CD8 memory united CD45RO+ cells with CCR7-negative CD45RA+ TemRA cells. The data stem from a study of shared clonotypes between healthy human individuals. Assay: immunoSEQ multiplex PCR; the TCRdb copy retains only in-frame clones and omits some. Of 300,000 to 400,000 clones in the sample, roughly 91% were seen once. Findings of the study overall: Naive subsets generally had larger estimated richness than memory subsets. With few donors, the genetic and exposure-history diversity represented was limited.

Sequenced sample: memory CD8+ T cells sorted from blood. Specified subset: CD45RO+ cells pooled with CCR7-negative TemRA cells. The chain is built from TRBV6-5 and TRBJ2-7, with D perhaps TRBD1 (5 bases). The sequence was collected from a man younger than 35 in good health. In nucleotides, the CDR3 is TGTGCCAGCAGCCTCCAGGGTACCTACGAGCAGTACTTC. Protein sequence: CASSLQGTYEQYF.